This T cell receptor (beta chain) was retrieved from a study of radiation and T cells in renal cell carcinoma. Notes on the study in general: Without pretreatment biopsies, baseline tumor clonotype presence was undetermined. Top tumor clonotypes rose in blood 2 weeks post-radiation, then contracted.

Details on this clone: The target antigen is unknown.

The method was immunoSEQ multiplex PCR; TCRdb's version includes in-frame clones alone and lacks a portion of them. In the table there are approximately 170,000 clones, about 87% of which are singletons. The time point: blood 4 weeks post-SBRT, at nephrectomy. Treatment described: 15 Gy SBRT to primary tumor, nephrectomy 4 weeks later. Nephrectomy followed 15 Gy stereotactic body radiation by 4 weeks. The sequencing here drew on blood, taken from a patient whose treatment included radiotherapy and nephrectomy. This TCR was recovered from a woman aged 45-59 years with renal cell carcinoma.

The CDR3 region is CASSPRPLKSGNTIYF. Written as DNA, the CDR3 is TGTGCCAGCTCACCACGTCCCTTGAAATCTGGAAACACCATATATTTT. The rearrangement uses TRBV18 and TRBJ1-3; D is unresolved. The CDR3 has 16 amino acids. The germline V and J ends were trimmed by 1 base and 1 base, with 11 bases remaining between them. Germline V lookup: CDR1 KGHSH, CDR2 LQKENI.